The clone carrying this T cell receptor beta chain was seen at least ten times. Its antigen is as yet unknown. It was RNA transcripts that yielded the amplified TCR beta CDR3 regions. In the first-round RT-PCR of the TCR CDR3, the HTBI primer set was used. Each CDR3 protein is one row after TCRdb ran MiXCR on the multiplex PCR reads. The table records about 290,000 distinct CDR3 sequences, approximately 15% of them present only once. The data were obtained in a study of T cells in Graves' hyperthyroidism and ophthalmopathy. The study, taken as a whole, reports: Blood also held most thyroid clonotypes expanded beyond 0.001.

This CDR3 has 14 residues. CDR1 is MNHNS, CDR2 SASEGT, per germline. Trimming took off 4 bases at V and 8 bases at J, with 15 bases between the two ends. This TCR derives from a woman in her sixties or seventies with Graves' ophthalmopathy. Sample: blood. The genes are TRBV6-1 and TRBJ2-1; D might be TRBD1 or TRBD2, each matching 5 bases. Written as DNA, the CDR3 is TGTGCCAGCAGTGTAGGGGACCTCCAGGATGAGCAGTTCTTC. Amino acids: CASSVGDLQDEQFF.